This TCR beta chain was recorded in a study of cytomegalovirus exposure and HLA in healthy donors. Healthy people donating bone marrow made up the donors. Study observations and caveats: A highly shared variant cluster was judged a likely technical artifact.

The primer mix had 60 Vbeta and 13 Jbeta primers. Clones were sequenced by immunoSEQ multiplex PCR, and TCRdb holds only the in-frame ones, with some missing. The table has about 150,000 clones, roughly 85% seen once. The CDR3 has 14 residues. The ends were cut back, 4 bases at V and 9 bases at J, with 16 bases in the middle. Germline V lookup: CDR1 SQVTM, CDR2 ANQGSEA. With regard to this clone: The antigen is undetermined.

The V call is TRBV29-1, the J call TRBJ1-6, with D uncertain. The source material was PBMCs. This receptor was identified in a male donor in good health and CMV-seronegative. CDR3 nucleotide sequence: TGCAGCGTTGGAACTAGGATACCAGGTTCACCCCTCCACTTT. This gives the protein CSVGTRIPGSPLHF. The variable domain in full, with the rest retrieved from reference TRBV29-1 and TRBJ1-6, is SAVISQKPSRDICQRGTSLTIQCQVDSQVTMMFWYRQQPGQSLTLIATANQGSEATYESGFVIDKFPISRPNLTFSTLTVSNMSPEDSSIYLCSVGTRIPGSPLHFGNGTRLTVT.